A selection of T cell receptor beta chains follows, all from one sample in a study of CD8 T cells in ankylosing spondylitis. TCRdb called the 5' RACE reads again in MiXCR, with one record for every CDR3 protein. The sample includes fewer than 500,000 distinct CDR3 sequences, 25% to 30% of them seen just once. The sequencing sample was made of blood, either unsorted or a sorted T cell fraction (not recorded which). All receptors derive from a male donor with ankylosing spondylitis. CDR3s include the opening cysteine and the closing phenylalanine or tryptophan. A D gene is named only where the DNA matches it firmly. Where a row states a size, it is once, few, many or the class of an expanded clone; other rows omit it.

clone size	J gene	V gene	D gene	CDR3 DNA	CDR3 protein
.	TRBJ2-3	TRBV20-1	.	TGCAGTGCTAGGAGGCTAGGGGAGAGCACAGATACGCAGTATTTT	CSARRLGESTDTQYF
.	TRBJ2-3	TRBV20-1	.	TGCAGTGCTACCTCCGGGAGAACGTCCACAGATACGCAGTATTTT	CSATSGRTSTDTQYF
.	TRBJ2-3	TRBV19	TRBD2	TGTGCCAGTATGGCTAGCGGGAACAGGGATACGCAGTATTTT	CASMASGNRDTQYF
.	TRBJ1-5	TRBV10-1	.	TGCGCCAGCAGTGCAGGGGCTGGCAATCAGCCCCAGCATTTT	CASSAGAGNQPQHF
few	TRBJ2-3	TRBV10-3	TRBD2	TGTGCCATCAGTCCGGGACTAGCGACTGATACGCAGTATTTT	CAISPGLATDTQYF
few	TRBJ1-3	TRBV7-9	.	TGTGCCAGCAGCCAACAAACTGGAAACACCATATATTTT	CASSQQTGNTIYF
.	TRBJ2-5	TRBV15	.	TGTGCCACCAGCAGACGAGGGAGAGGAGAGACCCAGTACTTC	CATSRRGRGETQYF
.	TRBJ1-1	TRBV20-1	.	TGCAGTGCTAGAAAGGGGTCGGGGGAAACTGAAGCTTTCTTT	CSARKGSGETEAFF
.	TRBJ2-3	TRBV7-9	TRBD1	TGTGCCAGCAGGAGAAACAGGGGCGCAGATACGCAGTATTTT	CASRRNRGADTQYF
.	TRBJ2-3	TRBV12-3/TRBV12-4	.	TGTGCCAGCAGTTTATTTAGAGGTCCTGAGGGAGATACGCAGTATTTT	CASSLFRGPEGDTQYF
.	TRBJ1-6	TRBV12-3/TRBV12-4	TRBD1	TGTGCCAGCAGTTTTCAGGGGGCGGTGGGAAATTCACCCCTCCACTTT	CASSFQGAVGNSPLHF
.	TRBJ2-5	TRBV27	.	TGTGCCAGCAGTTTATATTGGGGAGAGACCCAGTACTTC	CASSLYWGETQYF
few	TRBJ2-3	TRBV2	TRBD1	TGTGCCAGCAGTCGGCGGACAGGGGGCACAGATACGCAGTATTTT	CASSRRTGGTDTQYF
.	TRBJ2-6	TRBV5-1	TRBD1	TGCGCCAGCAGCTTGCGACAGGGAAACTCTGGGGCCAACGTCCTGACTTTC	CASSLRQGNSGANVLTF
once	TRBJ1-4	TRBV20-1	.	TGCAGTGCTAGCCCATCTGTAGGTGAAAAACTGTTTTTT	CSASPSVGEKLFF
.	TRBJ2-1	TRBV3-1	.	TGTGCCAGCAGCCAAGCTTTCGGCAATGAGCAGTTCTTC	CASSQAFGNEQFF
.	TRBJ2-2	TRBV20-1	.	TGCAGTGCTTGGGCTTTGAACACCGGGGAGCTGTTTTTT	CSAWALNTGELFF
.	TRBJ2-7	TRBV27	.	TGTGCCAGCAGTCAAGCCTGGTCAGGGCGCACCTACGAGCAGTACTTC	CASSQAWSGRTYEQYF
few	TRBJ2-3	TRBV20-1	TRBD2	TGCAGTGCTAGTCGGGAGGCCACAGATACGCAGTATTTT	CSASREATDTQYF
few	TRBJ1-2	TRBV7-9	.	TGTGCCAGCAGACGGGCCTCGGGTGGCTACACCTTC	CASRRASGGYTF
few	TRBJ1-6	TRBV20-1	TRBD1	TGCAGTGCTAGAAGAGAGACAGGGGGGAATTCACCCCTCCACTTT	CSARRETGGNSPLHF
few	TRBJ1-2	TRBV24-1	TRBD1	TGTGCCACCAGTGATTCCCGGGACAGCAACTATGGCTACACCTTC	CATSDSRDSNYGYTF
.	TRBJ2-3	TRBV4-2	TRBD2	TGTGCCAGCAGCCGAGTAGCGGGAGGGGTATCAGATACGCAGTATTTT	CASSRVAGGVSDTQYF
.	TRBJ1-5	TRBV27	.	TGTGCCAGCAGTTTACAGGGAATGTATCAGCCCCAGCATTTT	CASSLQGMYQPQHF
few	TRBJ2-7	TRBV12-3/TRBV12-4	.	TGTGCCAGCAGTTTGAAGCAGGGCTACGAGCAGTACTTC	CASSLKQGYEQYF
few	TRBJ1-2	TRBV12-3/TRBV12-4	TRBD1	TGTGCCAGCAGTACAGGGACAGGTCATAACTATGGCTACACCTTC	CASSTGTGHNYGYTF
many	TRBJ1-5	TRBV6-1	TRBD1	TGTGCCAGCAGTGAGGGACAGGGAGGCAATCAGCCCCAGCATTTT	CASSEGQGGNQPQHF
.	TRBJ2-2	TRBV6-1	TRBD2	TGTGCCAGCAGTGCGACTAGCGCCCCGGGCACCGGGGAGCTGTTTTTT	CASSATSAPGTGELFF
.	TRBJ2-3	TRBV7-9	.	TGTGCCAGCAGCTTAGTTGTAGCTCGGGATACGCAGTATTTT	CASSLVVARDTQYF
.	TRBJ2-2	TRBV2	.	TGTGCCAGCAGTGAGGCCGGGGAGCTGTTTTTT	CASSEAGELFF
few	TRBJ1-4	TRBV7-8	.	TGTGCCAGCAGCTTGTGGGACGGTTTTAATGAAAAACTGTTTTTT	CASSLWDGFNEKLFF
.	TRBJ2-1	TRBV3-1	.	TGTGCCAGCAGCCACCCGGACTCTTACAATGAGCAGTTCTTC	CASSHPDSYNEQFF
.	TRBJ2-2	TRBV11-2	.	TGTGCCAGCAGCTTAGAGGGCGGTAGCGGCCTGCCGACCACCGGGGAGCTGTTTTTT	CASSLEGGSGLPTTGELFF
.	TRBJ2-7	TRBV20-1	.	TGCAGTGCTAGGGGGGACAAGGGGGTCTCCTACGAGCAGTACTTC	CSARGDKGVSYEQYF
once	TRBJ2-5	TRBV10-2	TRBD2	TGCGCCAGCAGTGAACTAGCGGCCCAAGAGACCCAGTACTTC	CASSELAAQETQYF
.	TRBJ2-1	TRBV7-8	.	TGTGCCAGCAGCTTAGTTGGTAGACTCCAGTTCTTC	CASSLVGRLQFF
.	TRBJ2-1	TRBV30	TRBD2	TGTGCCTGGGCAAGCGGGATCTACAATGAGCAGTTCTTC	CAWASGIYNEQFF
.	TRBJ2-3	TRBV11-3	.	TGTGCCAGCAGCTTGCAAGGTCGGGGAGGGCAGTATTTT	CASSLQGRGGQYF
.	TRBJ2-2	TRBV7-7	.	TGTGCCAGCGGGAGCGGCGGGGAGCTGTTTTTT	CASGSGGELFF
.	TRBJ2-5	TRBV18	.	TGTGCCAGCTCATACACCATAAAGGGAGAGACCCAGTACTTC	CASSYTIKGETQYF
few	TRBJ1-6	TRBV12-3/TRBV12-4	.	TGTGCCAGCAGTTCCGGGGGGCAGGGCTCTTCACCCCTCCACTTT	CASSSGGQGSSPLHF
few	TRBJ2-1	TRBV29-1	.	TGCAGCGTTGAACTTCATCTCGGGGGCAATGAGCAGTTCTTC	CSVELHLGGNEQFF
.	TRBJ2-5	TRBV12-3/TRBV12-4	TRBD1	TGTGCCAGCAGTTTCAGACAGGGGCCCTGGCAAGAGACCCAGTACTTC	CASSFRQGPWQETQYF
few	TRBJ2-4	TRBV25-1	TRBD2	TGTGCCAGCAGAGGTACGGGAGGAACAAACATTCAGTACTTC	CASRGTGGTNIQYF
few	TRBJ1-1	TRBV18	.	TGTGCCAGCTCACCGTCGGCAGAGGGCACTGAAGCTTTCTTT	CASSPSAEGTEAFF
.	TRBJ2-2	TRBV24-1	.	TGTGCCACCGGGAGTTTGGCGAACACCGGGGAGCTGTTTTTT	CATGSLANTGELFF
.	TRBJ2-7	TRBV5-1	TRBD1	TGCGCCAGCAGCTTGTCGTCGGGGACAGGGGGCTACGAGCAGTACTTC	CASSLSSGTGGYEQYF
.	TRBJ1-5	TRBV15	.	TGTGCCACCAGCAGCTTCCTCAATCAGCCCCAGCATTTT	CATSSFLNQPQHF
.	TRBJ2-4	TRBV5-1	.	TGCGCCAGCAGCCTAGCCCCCCCGGACCACATTCAGTACTTC	CASSLAPPDHIQYF
.	TRBJ2-1	TRBV2	.	TGTGCCAGCACCTCTCACCACAATGAGCAGTTCTTC	CASTSHHNEQFF
.	TRBJ2-1	TRBV13	.	TGTGCCAGCTTCACTCAGGGAGTCAGGGCCAATGAGCAGTTCTTC	CASFTQGVRANEQFF
.	TRBJ1-3	TRBV5-6	.	TGTGCCAGCAGCTTGGTTGTTCCAGCTGGCTCTGGAAACACCATATATTTT	CASSLVVPAGSGNTIYF